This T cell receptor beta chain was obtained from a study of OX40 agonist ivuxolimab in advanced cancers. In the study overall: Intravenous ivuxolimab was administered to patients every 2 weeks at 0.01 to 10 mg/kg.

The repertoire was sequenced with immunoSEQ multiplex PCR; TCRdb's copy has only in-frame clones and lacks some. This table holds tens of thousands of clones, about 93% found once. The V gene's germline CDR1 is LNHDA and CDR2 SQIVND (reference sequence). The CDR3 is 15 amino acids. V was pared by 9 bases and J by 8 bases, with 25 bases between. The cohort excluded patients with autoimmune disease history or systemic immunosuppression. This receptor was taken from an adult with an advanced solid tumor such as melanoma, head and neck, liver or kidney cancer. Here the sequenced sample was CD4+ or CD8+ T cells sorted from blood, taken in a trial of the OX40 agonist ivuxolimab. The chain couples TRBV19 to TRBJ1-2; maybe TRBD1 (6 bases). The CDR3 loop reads CASRPRGAEQGGYTF. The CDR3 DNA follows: TGTGCCAGCCGTCCAAGGGGGGCAGAACAGGGAGGCTACACCTTC. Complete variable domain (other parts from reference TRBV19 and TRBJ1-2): DGGITQSPKYLFRKEGQNVTLSCEQNLNHDAMYWYRQDPGQGLRLIYYSQIVNDFQKGDIAEGYSVSREKKESFPLTVTSAQKNPTAFYLCASRPRGAEQGGYTFGSGTRLTVV.